What follows is one T cell receptor (beta chain) and its context. The CDR3 is 16 amino acids. J gave up 2 bases and V 8 bases, and 13 bases lay outside the gene matches. The record originates from a study of blood T cell repertoires in COVID-19. As for the study in general: The study drew acute and convalescent COVID-19 samples from the United States, Italy and Spain.

Clones were read by immunoSEQ multiplex PCR, and TCRdb kept only the in-frame ones, dropping some. The data hold 250,000 to 350,000 clones, with approximately 88% observed a single time. The sequence came from a woman aged 40 to 50 who had recovered from COVID-19. The V and J genes are TRBV23-1 and TRBJ2-5; 8 positions match TRBD1. TRBV23-1 is reported as an ORF; its role is uncertain. The sequencing input was peripheral blood. The CDR3 DNA is TGCGCCAGCGCCGGACCGGGGGACAGGTCACAAGAGACCCAGTACTTC. The encoded protein is CASAGPGDRSQETQYF.